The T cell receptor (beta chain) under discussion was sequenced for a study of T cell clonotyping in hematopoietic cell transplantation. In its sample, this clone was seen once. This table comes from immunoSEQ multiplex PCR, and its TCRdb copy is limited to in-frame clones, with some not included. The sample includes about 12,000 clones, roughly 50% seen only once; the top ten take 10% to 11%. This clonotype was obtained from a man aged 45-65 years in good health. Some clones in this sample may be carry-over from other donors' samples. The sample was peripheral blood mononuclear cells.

Here the CDR3 reads CSVAGTAYNEQFF. The CDR3 bases are TGCAGCGTTGCAGGGACAGCCTACAATGAGCAGTTCTTC. The chain joins TRBV29-1 to TRBJ2-1; 7 nucleotides line up with TRBD1. This CDR3 is 13 amino acids long. Germline V lookup: CDR1 SQVTM, CDR2 ANQGSEA. V was clipped by 4 bases and J by 2 bases; unmatched bases: 2.